This T cell receptor (beta chain) was found in a study of T-cell memory formation after mild COVID-19. Study-level background: Clusters of TCRs were largely donor specific.

Overall study results and limits: Most CD4+ clones that shrank were in CM and EM, while CD8+ ones turned up in EMRA. Whether second-wave clones peaking at day 37 were SARS-CoV-2 specific went unconfirmed.

The CDR3 contains 13 residues. In germline, CDR1 is SQVTM, CDR2 ANQGSEA. The V gene lost 7 bases and the J gene lost 7 bases, with 19 bases spanning the gap. This clonotype was seen only a few times. Its specificity is unknown. TCRdb analysed the 5' RACE reads with MiXCR anew, one entry per CDR3 protein. The sample lists approximately 300,000 distinct CDR3 sequences, 15% to 20% occurring once. This TCR derives from a man aged 18-30 years who had mild COVID-19 (a few samples of this study predate the infection). Cell type and time point are not known. The sample was PBMCs or a T cell subset sorted from them (not recorded which). The J gene is TRBJ1-1, the V gene TRBV29-1; D unresolved. The CDR3 DNA reads as TGCAGCGCCCTAACTGCAGGACGGAGTGAAGCTTTCTTT. Its protein is CSALTAGRSEAFF.